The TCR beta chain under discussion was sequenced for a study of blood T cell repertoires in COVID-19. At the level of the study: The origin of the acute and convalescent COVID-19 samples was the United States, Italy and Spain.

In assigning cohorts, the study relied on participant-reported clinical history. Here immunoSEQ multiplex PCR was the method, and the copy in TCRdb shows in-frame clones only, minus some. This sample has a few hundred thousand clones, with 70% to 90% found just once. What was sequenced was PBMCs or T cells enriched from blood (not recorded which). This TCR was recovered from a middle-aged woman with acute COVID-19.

The CDR3 spells CASSEVLTGGHPNTEAFF. In DNA form, the CDR3 reads TGTGCCAGCAGTGAAGTACTGACGGGGGGTCACCCGAACACTGAAGCTTTCTTT. The gene calls are TRBV6-1 and TRBJ1-1; perhaps TRBD1 as D (5 bases). CDR3 length: 18 residues. V was clipped by 1 base and J by 1 base, with 19 bases between them. Germline V CDR1 and CDR2: MNHNS, SASEGT.